The 32 T cell receptor beta chains below come from one sample, sequenced in a study. Amplification of TRBV12-4/TRBJ1-2 clonotypes used adaptor-ligated barcode primers. TCRdb called the multiplex PCR reads again in MiXCR, with one record for every CDR3 protein. The sample records more than 450 distinct CDR3 sequences, approximately 20% being singletons. Sequences were obtained from naive CD4+ T cells sorted from blood. Subset noted: naive CD4+ T cells, CD4+CD45RA+CD25-. The receptors shown here come from a female donor with breast cancer.

This clonotype is categorized as large (0.1 to 1%). This chain uses TRBV12-3 or TRBV12-4 with TRBJ1-2, with a tentative D call TRBD1 (5 bases). The CDR3 runs to 13 residues. V was shortened by 6 bases and J by 4 bases, with 12 bases between the two germline ends. As DNA, the CDR3 is TGTGCCAGCAGGAAACAGGAGTTCTATGGCTACACCTTC. Protein product: CASRKQEFYGYTF.

The rearrangement uses TRBV12-3 or TRBV12-4 and TRBJ1-2, with 7 bases aligning to TRBD1. V trimming: 5 bases; J trimming: 12 bases; junction bases outside the gene matches: 9. The CDR3 totals 12 residues. The chain's CDR3 is CASSPQGTGHTF. For the CDR3, the DNA is TGTGCCAGCAGTCCACAGGGGACCGGGCACACCTTC.

The chain couples TRBV12-3 or TRBV12-4 to TRBJ1-2; TRBD1 aligns across 9 bases. The CDR3 sequence is 14 residues long. Trimming at V came to 3 bases and at J to 5 bases, leaving 4 bases not matched to a gene. CDR3 DNA sequence: TGTGCCAGCAGTTTCGGGGACAGGGTTTATGGCTACACCTTC. Translation gives CASSFGDRVYGYTF.

This clonotype is termed large. The J gene is TRBJ1-2, the V gene TRBV12-3 or TRBV12-4; a possible D gene is TRBD1 (6 bases). This CDR3 has 14 residues. V lost 1 base and J 4 bases, leaving 10 bases between the germline ends. CDR3 sequence: CASSLGRGGYGYTF. Written as DNA, the CDR3 is TGTGCCAGCAGTTTAGGCAGGGGCGGCTATGGCTACACCTTC.

This clonotype ranks as large. The V gene is TRBV12-3 or TRBV12-4, the J gene TRBJ1-2; maybe TRBD1 (5 bases). The CDR3 covers 14 residues. Trimming took 3 bases from V and 4 from J, leaving 12 bases between them. The CDR3 region is CASSLSRASYGYTF. The CDR3 nucleotides read TGTGCCAGCAGTTTGTCCAGGGCGAGCTATGGCTACACCTTC.

This clonotype is labeled medium-sized. The chain carries TRBV12-3 or TRBV12-4 and TRBJ1-2; D not certain. The germline V and J ends were trimmed by 2 bases and 0 bases, with 10 bases remaining between them. CDR3 length equals 15 residues. The CDR3 spells CASSLSGIANYGYTF. The CDR3 DNA follows: TGTGCCAGCAGTTTATCGGGGATAGCTAACTATGGCTACACCTTC.

This clonotype is medium-sized within its sample. V is TRBV12-3 or TRBV12-4 and J is TRBJ1-2; D may be TRBD1 (5 bases). The ends were cut back, 2 bases at V and 4 bases at J, with 11 bases in the middle. This CDR3 contains 14 residues. Here the CDR3 reads CASSLTGALYGYTF. The CDR3 DNA follows: TGTGCCAGCAGTTTAACCGGGGCCCTCTATGGCTACACCTTC.

This clonotype was observed at least ten times. The V and J genes are TRBV12-3 or TRBV12-4 and TRBJ1-2; no clear D. With 3 bases removed from V and 9 bases from J, the gap between germline ends came to 5 bases. This CDR3 region has 10 residues. The CDR3 loop reads CASSLGSYTF. The CDR3 DNA sequence: TGTGCCAGCAGTTTGGGGAGCTACACCTTC.

This clonotype qualifies as large. The rearrangement links TRBV12-3 or TRBV12-4 to TRBJ1-2; 7 bases align to TRBD1. This CDR3 has 14 residues. The V gene end was trimmed by 7 bases and the J gene end by 2 bases; junction bases not matched to a gene: 7. This CDR3 reads CASTTGTANYGYTF. The CDR3 nucleotides read TGTGCCAGCACTACAGGGACAGCCAACTATGGCTACACCTTC.

By proportion, this clonotype is large. This sequence joins TRBV12-3 or TRBV12-4 and TRBJ1-2; D is perhaps TRBD1 (5 bases). Trimming took 4 bases from V and 6 from J, leaving 15 bases between them. This CDR3 is built from 14 residues. This CDR3 is CASSSGFGVHGYTF. The CDR3 region has the DNA TGTGCCAGCAGTTCAGGGTTTGGTGTTCATGGCTACACCTTC.

This clonotype showed up just a few times. The rearrangement links TRBV12-3 or TRBV12-4 to TRBJ1-2, with 8 nucleotides matching TRBD1. The CDR3 runs to 12 residues. Germline trimming cut 4 bases from V and 12 bases from J; bases unmatched to any gene: 7. CDR3 residues: CASSWTGTGHTF. The DNA of the CDR3 is TGTGCCAGCAGTTGGACAGGGACCGGGCACACCTTC.

The chain couples TRBV12-3 or TRBV12-4 to TRBJ1-2; D is possibly TRBD1 (6 bases). The CDR3 has 15 amino acids. Trimming removed 6 bases at V and 4 bases at J, with 18 bases between. CDR3 sequence reads: CASREQGYDSYGYTF. The CDR3 nucleotides are TGTGCCAGCAGAGAACAGGGTTATGACTCCTATGGCTACACCTTC.

This clonotype was seen a single time. V is TRBV12-3 or TRBV12-4 and J is TRBJ1-2; perhaps TRBD1 as D (5 bases). This CDR3 has 14 amino acids. Trimming took off 3 bases at V and 2 bases at J, with 10 bases between the two ends. In DNA, the CDR3 is TGTGCCAGCAGTTTCAGGGACCGCAACTATGGCTACACCTTC. Translated: CASSFRDRNYGYTF.

By proportion, this clonotype is medium-sized (0.01 to 0.1%). This sequence joins TRBV12-3 or TRBV12-4 and TRBJ1-2; tentatively, D is TRBD1 (5 bases). The V end was cut by 6 bases, the J end by 6 bases, with 14 bases between. CDR3 length equals 13 residues. The DNA of the CDR3 is TGTGCCAGCAGCCGACAGCTTAGGAATGGCTACACCTTC. As protein: CASSRQLRNGYTF.

In this sample, this clonotype is medium-sized (0.01 to 0.1%). V usage is TRBV12-3 or TRBV12-4 and J usage is TRBJ1-2, with 7 bases matching TRBD1. J gave up 6 bases and V 5 bases, and 9 bases lay outside the gene matches. The length of the CDR3 is 14 residues. CDR3 loop: CASSLGQAFDGYTF. As DNA, the CDR3 is TGTGCCAGCAGTCTCGGACAGGCCTTTGATGGCTACACCTTC.

This clonotype rates as large (0.1 to 1%). The rearrangement uses TRBV12-3 or TRBV12-4 and TRBJ1-2, with 8 bases lining up with TRBD1. V trimming: 7 bases; J trimming: 8 bases; junction bases outside the gene matches: 15. This CDR3 has 15 amino acids. The CDR3, as DNA: TGTGCCAGCACCATGGACAGGGTAGATGCGGGCGGCTACACCTTC. Translating gives CASTMDRVDAGGYTF.

By sample share, this clonotype is large. The rearrangement uses TRBV12-3 or TRBV12-4 and TRBJ1-2; maybe TRBD1 (6 bases). V was shortened by 3 bases and J by 4 bases, with 9 bases between the two germline ends. The CDR3 length is 13 residues. The CDR3 nucleotides are TGTGCCAGCAGTTTCGACAGGTTCTATGGCTACACCTTC. This codes for CASSFDRFYGYTF.

This chain links TRBV12-3 or TRBV12-4 with TRBJ1-2; no definite D call. V was clipped by 8 bases and J by 1 base, with 17 bases between them. The CDR3 is made up of 15 amino acids. The CDR3 sequence: CASRWSGYGNYGYTF. CDR3 DNA: TGTGCCAGCCGGTGGAGTGGCTACGGTAACTATGGCTACACCTTC.

The chain couples TRBV12-3 or TRBV12-4 to TRBJ1-2, with TRBD1 identical over 10 bases. With 6 bases clipped from V and 6 bases from J, the junction kept 13 bases outside the gene matches. The CDR3 extends over 16 amino acids. The CDR3 region has the DNA TGTGCCAGCAGAACCGGGACAGGGGTTCCTATGGATGGCTACACCTTC. It codes for CASRTGTGVPMDGYTF.

This clonotype is termed medium-sized. This chain joins TRBV12-3 or TRBV12-4 and TRBJ1-2; D unclear. This CDR3 has 11 amino acids. The V gene lost 2 bases and the J gene lost 8 bases, with 6 bases spanning the gap. In nucleotides, the CDR3 is TGTGCCAGCAGTTTAAGAGGAGGCTACACCTTC. Translating it yields CASSLRGGYTF.

By frequency in the sample, this clonotype is large. This sequence joins TRBV12-3 or TRBV12-4 and TRBJ1-2; D gene uncertain. The CDR3 has 12 residues. V was pared by 3 bases and J by 8 bases, with 10 bases between. As DNA, the CDR3 is TGTGCCAGCAGTTTCGGGGTCGACGGCTACACCTTC. This codes for CASSFGVDGYTF.

This clonotype is termed medium-sized. This chain uses TRBV12-3 or TRBV12-4 with TRBJ1-2; no definite D call. This CDR3 comprises 15 residues. The V end lost 6 bases, the J end lost 3 bases, and 17 bases lay between the germline ends. This CDR3 is CASSPFRRADYGYTF. The CDR3 region has the DNA TGTGCCAGCAGCCCCTTCAGGAGGGCTGACTATGGCTACACCTTC.

This clonotype is large. This rearrangement joins TRBV12-3 or TRBV12-4 to TRBJ1-2; no clear D. Trimming removed 3 bases at V and 8 bases at J, with 4 bases between. The CDR3 runs to 10 residues. CDR3 bases: TGTGCCAGCAGTTTGGGAGGCTACACCTTC. This translates into CASSLGGYTF.

This clonotype rates as large. The V and J genes are TRBV12-3 or TRBV12-4 and TRBJ1-2, with D perhaps TRBD1 (6 bases). This CDR3 region has 13 residues. The germline V and J ends were trimmed by 8 bases and 6 bases, with 16 bases remaining between them. The CDR3 DNA reads TGTGCCAGCGCTTACAGGGACTTGAATGGCTACACCTTC. Residues: CASAYRDLNGYTF.

The chain joins TRBV12-3 or TRBV12-4 to TRBJ1-2, with D tentatively TRBD1 (6 bases). The CDR3 covers 14 residues. The V end was cut by 6 bases, the J end by 0 bases, with 11 bases between. The CDR3 DNA reads TGTGCCAGCAGAACCGGGACATCTAACTATGGCTACACCTTC. It yields the protein CASRTGTSNYGYTF.

By its share, this clonotype is hyperexpanded. The CDR3 sequence is CASSRTSPGYGYTF. Here the CDR3 DNA reads TGTGCCAGCAGTCGGACGAGCCCGGGATATGGCTACACCTTC. The chain combines TRBV12-3 or TRBV12-4 with TRBJ1-2; D gene unclear. The CDR3 sequence is 14 residues long. V gave up 5 bases and J gave up 5 bases, with 15 bases separating them.

The V gene is TRBV12-3 or TRBV12-4, the J gene TRBJ1-2; 7 bases match TRBD1. CDR3 length: 11 residues. Trimming took 8 bases from V and 8 from J; bases not matched to a gene: 5. This CDR3 is CASHRGAGYTF. As DNA, the CDR3 is TGTGCCAGCCACAGGGGCGCGGGCTACACCTTC.

This clonotype qualifies as large. The V and J genes are TRBV12-3 or TRBV12-4 and TRBJ1-2; no definite D call. The CDR3 covers 13 residues. V was clipped by 1 base and J by 5 bases, with 8 bases between them. The CDR3 sequence is CASSLDGPYGYTF. CDR3 bases: TGTGCCAGCAGTTTAGACGGCCCGTATGGCTACACCTTC.

The rearrangement joins TRBV12-3 or TRBV12-4 to TRBJ1-2; D unclear. Trimming took off 8 bases at V and 2 bases at J, with 6 bases between the two ends. The CDR3 runs to 11 residues. The CDR3: CASALNYGYTF. The CDR3 region has the DNA TGTGCCAGCGCCCTAAACTATGGCTACACCTTC.

This clonotype ranks as medium-sized. The chain links TRBV12-3 or TRBV12-4 to TRBJ1-2, with D possibly being TRBD1 (6 bases). The CDR3 sequence is 14 residues long. The V end was cut by 4 bases, the J end by 8 bases, with 17 bases between. The CDR3 nucleotides read TGTGCCAGCAGTTCCTCACAGGGCCTGGGCGGCTACACCTTC. Translation gives CASSSSQGLGGYTF.

This clonotype qualifies as large (0.1 to 1%). The rearrangement links TRBV12-3 or TRBV12-4 to TRBJ1-2; 9 bases align to TRBD1. Trimming removed 3 bases from V and 3 bases from J; junction bases left unmatched: 5. The CDR3 spans 15 residues. CDR3 amino acids: CASSFRTGVDYGYTF. CDR3 DNA: TGTGCCAGCAGTTTCCGGACAGGGGTCGACTATGGCTACACCTTC.

This clonotype ranks as medium-sized (0.01 to 0.1%). The chain has TRBV12-3 or TRBV12-4 and TRBJ1-2; D may be TRBD1 (5 bases). CDR3 length: 15 amino acids. The V end lost 6 bases, the J end lost 8 bases, and 22 bases lay between the germline ends. The CDR3 here is CASSHTRDRSRGYTF. CDR3 in DNA: TGTGCCAGCAGCCACACTCGGGACCGCTCACGGGGCTACACCTTC.